These T cell receptor beta chains were read from a single sample in a study of early T cells in non-severe SARS-CoV-2 infection. TCRdb used MiXCR to reprocess the 5' RACE reads, holding one entry per CDR3 protein. The sample records fewer than 85,000 distinct CDR3 sequences, more than 9% being singletons. The sample consisted of whole blood. Receptor source: an adult who was a healthcare worker with PCR-confirmed SARS-CoV-2 infection or an uninfected control (not recorded which). Each CDR3 is given with its conserved first and last residue. Fields, in order: clone size, V gene, J gene, D gene, CDR3 protein, CDR3 DNA. The D gene is left open where the match is weak. Size tells how often a clone was seen (once, few, many) or the class of an expanded clone, and some rows leave it out.

many	TRBV14	TRBJ2-2	TRBD2	CASSQRLAYNTGELFF	TGTGCCAGCAGCCAAAGACTAGCTTATAACACCGGGGAGCTGTTTTTT
few	TRBV28	TRBJ2-7	TRBD2	CASSYRGGPTEQYF	TGTGCCAGCAGTTATCGGGGAGGGCCAACCGAGCAGTACTTC
many	TRBV20-1	TRBJ2-7	-	CSADDGAYEQYF	TGCAGTGCTGACGACGGGGCCTACGAGCAGTACTTC
many	TRBV2	TRBJ2-5	-	CASTEGGFETQYF	TGTGCCAGCACCGAAGGGGGGTTCGAGACCCAGTACTTC
-	TRBV20-1	TRBJ2-7	-	CSAPRGGHGEQYF	TGCAGTGCCCCTCGCGGAGGCCACGGCGAGCAGTACTTC
-	TRBV5-1	TRBJ2-7	TRBD1	CASSSGTGVAYEQYF	TGCGCCAGCAGCTCCGGGACAGGGGTAGCCTACGAGCAGTACTTC
few	TRBV20-1	TRBJ2-3	-	CSATRPGTVFRTDTQYF	TGCAGTGCTACGAGGCCGGGGACGGTATTTCGCACAGATACGCAGTATTTT
many	TRBV7-2	TRBJ2-2	TRBD1	CASRPGTANGELFF	TGTGCCAGCAGGCCCGGGACAGCAAACGGGGAGCTGTTTTTT
-	TRBV27	TRBJ2-2	TRBD2	CASSRTSGRGSGELFF	TGTGCCAGCAGTCGGACTAGCGGGAGAGGTTCCGGGGAGCTGTTTTTT
few	TRBV20-1	TRBJ1-1	-	CSARPGPVGTEAFF	TGCAGTGCTAGGCCCGGGCCTGTGGGGACTGAAGCTTTCTTT
few	TRBV10-3	TRBJ2-7	TRBD1	CAIRPGQAYEQYF	TGTGCCATCAGACCCGGACAGGCCTACGAGCAGTACTTC
-	TRBV27	TRBJ1-1	TRBD1	CASSSTGTGGTFF	TGTGCCAGCAGTTCGACCGGGACAGGGGGGACTTTCTTT
many	TRBV2	TRBJ2-2	TRBD1	CASSYLILGTASTGELFF	TGTGCCAGCAGTTACCTTATTCTTGGGACAGCGAGCACCGGGGAGCTGTTTTTT
few	TRBV7-3	TRBJ2-7	TRBD2	CASSLQAGVLSEQYF	TGTGCCAGCAGCTTACAAGCGGGAGTTCTGAGCGAGCAGTACTTC
few	TRBV13	TRBJ1-4	-	CASSPWKSEKLFF	TGTGCCAGCAGCCCCTGGAAGAGTGAAAAACTGTTTTTT
few	TRBV2	TRBJ2-1	TRBD2	CASSEVWASGSLAYNEQFF	TGTGCCAGCAGTGAAGTATGGGCTAGCGGGAGCCTGGCCTACAATGAGCAGTTCTTC
-	TRBV6-2/TRBV6-3	TRBJ2-3	-	CASTVGDTQYF	TGTGCCAGCACTGTCGGAGATACGCAGTATTTT
-	TRBV6-5	TRBJ2-2	TRBD2	CASRFSGSDTGELFF	TGTGCCAGCAGATTTAGCGGGAGCGACACCGGGGAGCTGTTTTTT
many	TRBV5-1	TRBJ1-4	-	CASSLDPTGEKLFF	TGCGCCAGCAGCTTAGACCCTACGGGAGAAAAACTGTTTTTT
few	TRBV30	TRBJ2-2	-	CAWSPTVTGELFF	TGTGCCTGGAGTCCGACAGTCACCGGGGAGCTGTTTTTT
few	TRBV28	TRBJ2-7	TRBD1	CASSPPTGWDPDAYEQYF	TGTGCCAGCAGTCCTCCGACAGGGTGGGATCCCGATGCCTACGAGCAGTACTTC
few	TRBV4-1	TRBJ2-7	-	CASSPLGGAAYEQYF	TGCGCCAGCAGCCCATTAGGAGGGGCGGCCTACGAGCAGTACTTC
many	TRBV7-2	TRBJ1-2	TRBD1	CASSPHAQGAGYTF	TGTGCCAGCAGCCCCCACGCGCAGGGGGCAGGCTACACCTTC
many	TRBV5-1	TRBJ2-3	-	CASSSQAGGSDTQYF	TGCGCCAGCAGCTCCCAGGCCGGGGGATCAGATACGCAGTATTTT
-	TRBV12-3/TRBV12-4	TRBJ1-5	-	CASSSGTPNQPQHF	TGTGCCAGCAGTTCGGGGACTCCAAATCAGCCCCAGCATTTT
many	TRBV28	TRBJ1-2	-	CASSFVGAEANYGYTF	TGTGCCAGCAGTTTCGTTGGGGCAGAAGCTAACTATGGCTACACCTTC
few	TRBV3-1	TRBJ1-1	-	CASSQGRVTEAFF	TGTGCCAGCAGCCAAGGTAGAGTGACTGAAGCTTTCTTT
many	TRBV10-3	TRBJ2-5	TRBD2	CAISSGTSEETQYF	TGTGCCATCAGTTCCGGGACTAGCGAAGAGACCCAGTACTTC
many	TRBV2	TRBJ2-1	TRBD1	CASSARQGAYNEQFF	TGTGCCAGCAGTGCCCGACAGGGGGCCTACAATGAGCAGTTCTTC
many	TRBV27	TRBJ2-5	-	CASSSGRAGTQYF	TGTGCCAGCAGTTCAGGAAGGGCCGGGACCCAGTACTTC
many	TRBV5-6	TRBJ1-2	TRBD1	CASSPQGMGYGYTF	TGTGCCAGCAGCCCACAGGGGATGGGCTATGGCTACACCTTC
many	TRBV7-9	TRBJ2-6	-	CASGGANVLTF	TGTGCCAGCGGAGGGGCCAACGTCCTGACTTTC
few	TRBV24-1	TRBJ1-5	-	CATSEGTGVLRPQHF	TGTGCCACCAGCGAGGGAACGGGGGTTCTTCGGCCCCAGCATTTT
few	TRBV28	TRBJ2-7	-	CASSSSGIRNYEQYF	TGTGCCAGCAGTTCCTCAGGGATCCGAAACTACGAGCAGTACTTC
-	TRBV24-1	TRBJ2-1	TRBD2	CATGGGDREQFF	TGTGCCACCGGGGGAGGGGACCGTGAGCAGTTCTTC
few	TRBV4-1	TRBJ2-1	-	CASSQATPYNEQFF	TGCGCCAGCAGCCAGGCAACACCTTACAATGAGCAGTTCTTC
few	TRBV4-1	TRBJ2-1	TRBD2	CASSQQSSGIYNEQFF	TGCGCCAGCAGCCAACAAAGTAGCGGGATCTACAATGAGCAGTTCTTC
-	TRBV5-1	TRBJ2-4	-	CASRLADFTKNIQYF	TGCGCCAGCAGATTGGCAGATTTTACCAAAAACATTCAGTACTTC
-	TRBV4-2	TRBJ2-1	TRBD2	CASSQEDWGGAPTYNEQFF	TGTGCCAGCAGCCAAGAAGACTGGGGAGGGGCCCCCACCTACAATGAGCAGTTCTTC
many	TRBV29-1	TRBJ2-2	-	CSVREAWAGELFF	TGCAGCGTACGTGAGGCGTGGGCCGGGGAGCTGTTTTTT
-	TRBV10-3	TRBJ2-7	TRBD1	CAIRGTADYEQYF	TGTGCCATCAGAGGGACAGCCGACTACGAGCAGTACTTC
many	TRBV19	TRBJ2-2	-	CASSPWGRSNTGELFF	TGTGCCAGTAGTCCCTGGGGAAGGAGCAACACCGGGGAGCTGTTTTTT
-	TRBV6-1	TRBJ2-7	-	CASSEPPYEQYF	TGTGCCAGCAGTGAACCGCCCTACGAGCAGTACTTC
few	TRBV7-2	TRBJ2-5	TRBD2	CASSRIPGLAGGAETQYF	TGTGCCAGCAGCCGAATACCGGGACTAGCGGGAGGGGCGGAGACCCAGTACTTC
many	TRBV7-8	TRBJ2-7	-	CASSSSRYEQYF	TGTGCCAGCAGCTCCTCGCGCTACGAGCAGTACTTC
-	TRBV20-1	TRBJ2-3	TRBD1	CSAKGQGAGETQYF	TGCAGTGCTAAGGGACAGGGGGCCGGGGAAACGCAGTATTTT
few	TRBV12-3/TRBV12-4	TRBJ1-2	-	CASANIRGYTF	TGTGCCAGCGCAAATATTCGTGGCTACACCTTC
many	TRBV28	TRBJ2-3	-	CASTQRPVDTQYF	TGTGCCAGCACCCAGCGCCCCGTGGATACGCAGTATTTT
many	TRBV20-1	TRBJ2-1	-	CSARDPKHEQFF	TGCAGTGCTAGAGATCCCAAGCATGAGCAGTTCTTC